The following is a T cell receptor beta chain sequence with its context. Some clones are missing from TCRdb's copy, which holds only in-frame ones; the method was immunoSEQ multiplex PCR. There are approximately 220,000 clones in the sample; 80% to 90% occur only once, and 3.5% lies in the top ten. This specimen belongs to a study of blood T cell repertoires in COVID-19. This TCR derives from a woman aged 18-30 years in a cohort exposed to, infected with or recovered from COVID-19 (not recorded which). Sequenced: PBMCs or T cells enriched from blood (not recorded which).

The CDR3, as DNA: TGTGCCAGCAGCCAAGATCTGGGCAGGAACACTGAAGCTTTCTTT. Protein sequence: CASSQDLGRNTEAFF. The chain is built from TRBV4-2 and TRBJ1-1; D remains ambiguous. The CDR3 spans 15 residues. Germline CDR1 is LGHNA and CDR2 is YNFKEQ. The V and J ends lost 0 bases and 1 base respectively, with 9 bases between them.